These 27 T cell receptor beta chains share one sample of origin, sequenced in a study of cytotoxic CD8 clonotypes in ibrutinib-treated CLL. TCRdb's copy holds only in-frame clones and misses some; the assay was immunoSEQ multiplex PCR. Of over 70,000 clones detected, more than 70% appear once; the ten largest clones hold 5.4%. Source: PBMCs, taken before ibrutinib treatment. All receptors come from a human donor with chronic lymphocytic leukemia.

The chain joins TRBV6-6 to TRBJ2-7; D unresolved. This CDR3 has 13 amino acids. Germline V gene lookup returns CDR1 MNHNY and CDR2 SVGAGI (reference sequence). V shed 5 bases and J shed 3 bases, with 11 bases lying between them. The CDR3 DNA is TGTGCCAGCAGTGACCCCATCCTCTACGAGCAGTACTTC. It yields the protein CASSDPILYEQYF.

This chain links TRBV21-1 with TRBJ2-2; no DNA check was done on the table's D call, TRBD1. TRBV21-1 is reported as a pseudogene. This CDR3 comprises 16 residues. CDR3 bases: TGTGCCAGCAGCAAACAGGGGGAGTGGGGCACCGGGGAGCTGTTTTTT. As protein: CASSKQGEWGTGELFF.

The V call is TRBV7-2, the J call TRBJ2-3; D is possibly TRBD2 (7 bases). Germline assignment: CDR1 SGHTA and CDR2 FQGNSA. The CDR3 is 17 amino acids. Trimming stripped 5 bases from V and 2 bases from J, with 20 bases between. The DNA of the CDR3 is TGTGCCAGCAGCAAAGCGGCGGCGGGGGCGGCCACAGATACGCAGTATTTT. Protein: CASSKAAAGAATDTQYF.

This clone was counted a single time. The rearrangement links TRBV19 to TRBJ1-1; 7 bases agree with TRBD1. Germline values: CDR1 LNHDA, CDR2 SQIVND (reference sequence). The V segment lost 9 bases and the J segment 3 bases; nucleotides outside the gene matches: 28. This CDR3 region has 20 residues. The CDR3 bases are TGTGCCAGCGAGATGGCCAGAGGGGGCAGGTCCCGGCGGACACACACTGAAGCTTTCTTT. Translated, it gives CASEMARGGRSRRTHTEAFF.

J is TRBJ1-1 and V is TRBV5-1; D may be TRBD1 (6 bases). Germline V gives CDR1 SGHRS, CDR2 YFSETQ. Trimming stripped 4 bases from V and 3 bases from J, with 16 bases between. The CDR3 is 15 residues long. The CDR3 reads CASSVWGQGDTEAFF. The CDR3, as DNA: TGCGCCAGCAGCGTCTGGGGGCAAGGGGACACTGAAGCTTTCTTT.

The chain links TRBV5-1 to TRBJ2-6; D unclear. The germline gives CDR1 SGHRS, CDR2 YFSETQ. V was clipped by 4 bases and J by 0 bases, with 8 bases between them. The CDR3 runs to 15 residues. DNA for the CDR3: TGCGCCAGCAGCCCTCGATCCTCTGGGGCCAACGTCCTGACTTTC. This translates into CASSPRSSGANVLTF.

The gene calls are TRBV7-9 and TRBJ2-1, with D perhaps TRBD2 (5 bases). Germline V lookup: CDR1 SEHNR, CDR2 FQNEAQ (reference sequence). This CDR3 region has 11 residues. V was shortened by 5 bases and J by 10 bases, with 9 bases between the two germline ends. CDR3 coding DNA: TGTGCCAGCAGCCCCCAGCGGGAGCAGTTCTTC. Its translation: CASSPQREQFF.

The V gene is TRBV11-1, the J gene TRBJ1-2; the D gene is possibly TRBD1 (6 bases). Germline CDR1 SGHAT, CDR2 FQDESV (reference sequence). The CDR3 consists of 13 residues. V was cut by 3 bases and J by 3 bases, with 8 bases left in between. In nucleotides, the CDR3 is TGTGCCAGCAGCTTGGACAGAGACTATGGCTACACCTTC. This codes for CASSLDRDYGYTF.

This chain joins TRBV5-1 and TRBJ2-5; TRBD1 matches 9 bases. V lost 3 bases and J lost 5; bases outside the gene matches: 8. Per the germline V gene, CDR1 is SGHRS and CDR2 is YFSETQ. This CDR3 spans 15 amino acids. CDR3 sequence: CASSWDRVGGETQYF. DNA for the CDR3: TGCGCCAGCAGCTGGGACAGGGTTGGTGGGGAGACCCAGTACTTC.

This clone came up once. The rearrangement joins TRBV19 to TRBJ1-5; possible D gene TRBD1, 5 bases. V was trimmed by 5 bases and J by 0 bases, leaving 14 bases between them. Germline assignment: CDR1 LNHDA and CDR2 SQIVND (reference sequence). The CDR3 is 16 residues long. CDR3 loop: CASSLNQGNSNQPQHF. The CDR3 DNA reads TGTGCCAGTAGTTTAAACCAGGGAAATAGCAATCAGCCCCAGCATTTT. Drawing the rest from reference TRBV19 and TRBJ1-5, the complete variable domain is DGGITQSPKYLFRKEGQNVTLSCEQNLNHDAMYWYRQDPGQGLRLIYYSQIVNDFQKGDIAEGYSVSREKKESFPLTVTSAQKNPTAFYLCASSLNQGNSNQPQHFGDGTRLSIL.

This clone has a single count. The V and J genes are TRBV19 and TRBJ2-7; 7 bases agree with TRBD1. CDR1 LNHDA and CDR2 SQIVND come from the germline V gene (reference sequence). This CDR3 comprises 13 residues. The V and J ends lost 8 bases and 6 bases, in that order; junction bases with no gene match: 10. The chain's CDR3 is CASGRTGRGEQYF. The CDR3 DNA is TGTGCCAGTGGTAGGACAGGCCGGGGCGAGCAGTACTTC.

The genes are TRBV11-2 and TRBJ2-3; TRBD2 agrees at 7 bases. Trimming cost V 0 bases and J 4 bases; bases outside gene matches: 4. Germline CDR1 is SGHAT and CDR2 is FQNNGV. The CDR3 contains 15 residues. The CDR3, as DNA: TGTGCCAGCAGCTTAGACGCGGGAGCGGCAGATACGCAGTATTTT. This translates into CASSLDAGAADTQYF. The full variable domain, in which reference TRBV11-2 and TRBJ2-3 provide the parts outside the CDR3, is EAGVAQSPRYKIIEKRQSVAFWCNPISGHATLYWYQQILGQGPKLLIQFQNNGVVDDSQLPKDRFSAERLKGVDSTLKIQPAKLEDSAVYLCASSLDAGAADTQYFGPGTRLTVL.

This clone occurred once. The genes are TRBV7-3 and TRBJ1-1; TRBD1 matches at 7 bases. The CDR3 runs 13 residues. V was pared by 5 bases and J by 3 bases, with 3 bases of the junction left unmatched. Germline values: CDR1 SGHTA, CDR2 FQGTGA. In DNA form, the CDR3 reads TGTGCCAGCAGCCCACAGGGGTACACTGAAGCTTTCTTT. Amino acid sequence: CASSPQGYTEAFF.

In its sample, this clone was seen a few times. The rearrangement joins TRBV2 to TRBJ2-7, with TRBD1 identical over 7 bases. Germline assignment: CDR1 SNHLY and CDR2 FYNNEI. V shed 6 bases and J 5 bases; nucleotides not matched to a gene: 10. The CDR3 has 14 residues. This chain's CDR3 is CASRGTVIGHEQYF. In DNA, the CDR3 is TGTGCCAGCAGAGGGACAGTAATCGGCCACGAGCAGTACTTC.

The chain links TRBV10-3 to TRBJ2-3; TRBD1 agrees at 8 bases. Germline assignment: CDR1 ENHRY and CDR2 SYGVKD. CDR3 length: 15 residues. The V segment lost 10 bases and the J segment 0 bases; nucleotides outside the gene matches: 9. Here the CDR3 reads CATTGGSGSTDTQYF. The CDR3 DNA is TGTGCCACCACAGGGGGTTCAGGGAGCACAGATACGCAGTATTTT.

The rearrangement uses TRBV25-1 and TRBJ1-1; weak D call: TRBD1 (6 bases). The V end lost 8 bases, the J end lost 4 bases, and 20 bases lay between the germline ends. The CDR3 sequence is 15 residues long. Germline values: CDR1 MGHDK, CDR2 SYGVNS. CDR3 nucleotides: TGTGCCAGCCATGGTACAGGGATTGGGTTCACTGAAGCTTTCTTT. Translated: CASHGTGIGFTEAFF.

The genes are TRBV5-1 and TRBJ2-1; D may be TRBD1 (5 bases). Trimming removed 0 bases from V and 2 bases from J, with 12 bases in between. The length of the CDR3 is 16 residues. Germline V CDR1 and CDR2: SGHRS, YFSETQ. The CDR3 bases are TGCGCCAGCAGCTTGGAAGGGTGGGGCGCCTACAATGAGCAGTTCTTC. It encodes CASSLEGWGAYNEQFF.

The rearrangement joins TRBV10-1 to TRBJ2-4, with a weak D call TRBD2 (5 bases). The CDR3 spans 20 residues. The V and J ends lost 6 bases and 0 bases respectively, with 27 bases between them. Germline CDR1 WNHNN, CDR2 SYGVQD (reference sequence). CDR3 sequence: CASSSEPPGLATLAKNIQYF. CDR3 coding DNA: TGCGCCAGCAGCAGTGAGCCTCCCGGGCTAGCAACCCTAGCCAAAAACATTCAGTACTTC.

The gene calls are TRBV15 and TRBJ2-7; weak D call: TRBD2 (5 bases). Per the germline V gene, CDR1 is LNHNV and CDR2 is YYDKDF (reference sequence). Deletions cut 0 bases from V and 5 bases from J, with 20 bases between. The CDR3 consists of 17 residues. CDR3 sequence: CATSRDRVSGNPHEQYF. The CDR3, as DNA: TGTGCCACCAGCAGAGATCGCGTCTCCGGGAATCCCCACGAGCAGTACTTC.

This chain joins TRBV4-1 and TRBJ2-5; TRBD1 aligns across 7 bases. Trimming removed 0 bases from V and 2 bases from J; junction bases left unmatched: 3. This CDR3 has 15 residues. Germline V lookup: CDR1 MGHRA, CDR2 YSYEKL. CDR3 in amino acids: CASSQDGTVQETQYF. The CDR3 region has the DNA TGCGCCAGCAGCCAAGATGGGACAGTTCAAGAGACCCAGTACTTC.

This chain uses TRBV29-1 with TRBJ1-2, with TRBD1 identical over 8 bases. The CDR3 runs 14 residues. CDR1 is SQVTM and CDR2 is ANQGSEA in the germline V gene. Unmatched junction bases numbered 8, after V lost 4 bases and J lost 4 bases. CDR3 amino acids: CSVAWGGQAYGYTF. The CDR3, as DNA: TGCAGCGTTGCCTGGGGGGGACAGGCCTATGGCTACACCTTC.

CDR3 bases: TGTGCCAGCTCCCTCCGGACAGCCCAAGAGACCCAGTACTTC. As protein: CASSLRTAQETQYF. This chain uses TRBV2 with TRBJ2-5; TRBD1 is a possible D gene (6 bases). Per the germline V gene, CDR1 is SNHLY and CDR2 is FYNNEI. V lost 8 bases and J lost 1, with 14 bases in between. There are 14 residues in the CDR3.

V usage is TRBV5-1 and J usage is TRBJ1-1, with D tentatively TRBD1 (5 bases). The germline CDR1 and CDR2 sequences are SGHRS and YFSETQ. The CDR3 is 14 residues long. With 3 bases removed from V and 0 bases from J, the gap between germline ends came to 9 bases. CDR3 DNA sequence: TGCGCCAGCAGCTACGACAGAATGAACACTGAAGCTTTCTTT. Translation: CASSYDRMNTEAFF.

The CDR3 is CASSPMGTYEQYF. In DNA form, the CDR3 reads TGTGCCAGCAGCCCCATGGGCACCTACGAGCAGTACTTC. V gene TRBV4-2 combines with J gene TRBJ2-7, with D unclear. V was trimmed by 4 bases and J by 2 bases, leaving 9 bases between them. CDR3 size: 13 residues. Germline lookup yields CDR1 LGHNA and CDR2 YNFKEQ.

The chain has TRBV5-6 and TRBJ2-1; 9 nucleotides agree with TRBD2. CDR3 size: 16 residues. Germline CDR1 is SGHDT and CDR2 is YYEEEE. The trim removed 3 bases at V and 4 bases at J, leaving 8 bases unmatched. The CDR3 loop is CASSSQTSGYYNEQFF. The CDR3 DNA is TGTGCCAGCAGCTCCCAGACTAGCGGCTATTACAATGAGCAGTTCTTC.

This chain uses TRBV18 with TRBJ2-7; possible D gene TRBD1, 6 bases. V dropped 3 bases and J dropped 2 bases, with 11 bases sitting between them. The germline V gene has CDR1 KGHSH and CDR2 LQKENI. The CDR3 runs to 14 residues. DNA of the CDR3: TGTGCCAGCTCACCGAAAGACAGGCCCTACGAGCAGTACTTC. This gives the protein CASSPKDRPYEQYF. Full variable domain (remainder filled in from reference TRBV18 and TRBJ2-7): NAGVMQNPRHLVRRRGQEARLRCSPMKGHSHVYWYRQLPEEGLKFMVYLQKENIIDESGMPKERFSAEFPKEGPSILRIQQVVRGDSAAYFCASSPKDRPYEQYFGPGTRLTVT.

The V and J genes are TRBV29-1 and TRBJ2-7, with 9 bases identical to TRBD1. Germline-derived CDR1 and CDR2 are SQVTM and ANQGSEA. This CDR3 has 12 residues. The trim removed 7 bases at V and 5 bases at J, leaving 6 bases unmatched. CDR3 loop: CSGEGTGNEQYF. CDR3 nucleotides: TGCAGCGGGGAAGGGACAGGGAACGAGCAGTACTTC.